A selection of T cell receptor beta chains follows, all from one sample in a study of blood T cell repertoires in COVID-19. Produced via immunoSEQ multiplex PCR; TCRdb's table is partial and in-frame only. The data hold 200,000 to 250,000 clones, with about 90% observed a single time. Sequenced input: PBMCs or T cells enriched from blood (not recorded which). Receptors were obtained from a woman aged 45-65 years in a cohort exposed to, infected with or recovered from COVID-19 (not recorded which). The CDR3 runs from the conserved cysteine through the conserved F or W. A D gene is named only where the DNA matches it firmly. Clone size, where shown, is once, few, many, or a class for clones that have expanded.

abundance: .
d_gene: TRBD2
j_gene: TRBJ2-5
v_gene: TRBV12-3/TRBV12-4
CDR3nt: TGTGCCAGCAGACCGACTAGCGGGGTTGCCCAGTACTTC
CDR3aa: CASRPTSGVAQYF

abundance: .
d_gene: TRBD1
j_gene: TRBJ2-7
v_gene: TRBV11-2
CDR3nt: TGTGCCAGCAGCGATACGGGACAGGGAGTCGAGCAGTACTTC
CDR3aa: CASSDTGQGVEQYF

abundance: .
d_gene: TRBD1
j_gene: TRBJ1-2
v_gene: TRBV5-1
CDR3nt: TGCGCCAGCAGCATAGGGACAGAGCCTAACTATGGCTACACCTTC
CDR3aa: CASSIGTEPNYGYTF

abundance: .
d_gene: .
j_gene: TRBJ1-3
v_gene: TRBV9
CDR3nt: TGTGCCAGCAGCGTATCCCACACAGGGTGGAGAAACACCATATATTTT
CDR3aa: CASSVSHTGWRNTIYF

abundance: .
d_gene: TRBD1
j_gene: TRBJ1-1
v_gene: TRBV10-3
CDR3nt: TGTGCCATCAAACCGCAGGGGGATCTGACTGAAGCTTTCTTT
CDR3aa: CAIKPQGDLTEAFF

abundance: .
d_gene: TRBD1
j_gene: TRBJ1-4
v_gene: TRBV6-2/TRBV6-3
CDR3nt: TGTGCCAGCAGTTACTTGTCTAAGGGACAGGGGGTACTGTTTTTT
CDR3aa: CASSYLSKGQGVLFF

abundance: .
d_gene: .
j_gene: TRBJ2-2
v_gene: TRBV4-1
CDR3nt: TGCGCCAGCAATTCAGGGCGTTTATCCACCGGGGAGCTGTTTTTT
CDR3aa: CASNSGRLSTGELFF

abundance: .
d_gene: TRBD1
j_gene: TRBJ1-3
v_gene: TRBV5-1
CDR3nt: TGCGCCAGCAGCCGACAGGGTATCTCTGGAAACACCATATATTTT
CDR3aa: CASSRQGISGNTIYF

abundance: once
d_gene: TRBD1
j_gene: TRBJ1-2
v_gene: TRBV6-6
CDR3nt: TGTGCCAGCAGTAAATTTCAGGGGGCGCGAGGTTGGGGCTACACCTTC
CDR3aa: CASSKFQGARGWGYTF

abundance: .
d_gene: .
j_gene: TRBJ2-5
v_gene: TRBV2
CDR3nt: TGTGCCAGCACCCGACAACCGTGGGAGACCCAGTACTTC
CDR3aa: CASTRQPWETQYF

abundance: .
d_gene: .
j_gene: TRBJ1-2
v_gene: TRBV5-4
CDR3nt: TGTGCCAGCAGCTTGGAGCGGGTTGACTATGGCTACACCTTC
CDR3aa: CASSLERVDYGYTF

abundance: .
d_gene: .
j_gene: TRBJ1-2
v_gene: TRBV5-1
CDR3nt: TGCGCCAGCAGTACCCAGGGAGGTTCTGGCTATGGCTACACCTTC
CDR3aa: CASSTQGGSGYGYTF

abundance: once
d_gene: TRBD1
j_gene: TRBJ2-5
v_gene: TRBV7-2
CDR3nt: TGTGCCAGCAGGGGACAGATAGAGACCCAGTACTTC
CDR3aa: CASRGQIETQYF

abundance: .
d_gene: .
j_gene: TRBJ1-3
v_gene: TRBV4-2
CDR3nt: TGTGCCAGCAGCCGGGGGGGGAGTTCCCCTGGAAATTCTGGAAACACCATATATTTT
CDR3aa: CASSRGGSSPGNSGNTIYF

abundance: .
d_gene: .
j_gene: TRBJ2-7
v_gene: TRBV11-3
CDR3nt: TGTGCCAGCAGCTTAGAATCCCCGGACCCCAGGGGCTCCTACGAGCAGTACTTC
CDR3aa: CASSLESPDPRGSYEQYF

abundance: .
d_gene: .
j_gene: TRBJ1-5
v_gene: TRBV6-1
CDR3nt: TGTGCCAGCAGTGAAGCAAGGACTAGGGGCAATCAGCCCCAGCATTTT
CDR3aa: CASSEARTRGNQPQHF

abundance: .
d_gene: .
j_gene: TRBJ2-7
v_gene: TRBV5-1
CDR3nt: TGCGCCAGCATCCTTTTTTTTTACGAGCAGTACTTC
CDR3aa: CASILFFYEQYF

abundance: .
d_gene: TRBD1
j_gene: TRBJ2-3
v_gene: TRBV5-1
CDR3nt: TGCGCCAGCAGCTTGGAGGGACAGGGGGTGCAGTATTTT
CDR3aa: CASSLEGQGVQYF

abundance: .
d_gene: .
j_gene: TRBJ1-2
v_gene: TRBV19
CDR3nt: TGTGCCAGTAGTTCGGAGACTCACGGTTTAGGTGGCTACACCTTC
CDR3aa: CASSSETHGLGGYTF

abundance: .
d_gene: .
j_gene: TRBJ1-1
v_gene: TRBV25-1
CDR3nt: TGTGCCAGCAGCCTAGAAGGGGGAATTGAAGCTTTCTTT
CDR3aa: CASSLEGGIEAFF

abundance: .
d_gene: TRBD1
j_gene: TRBJ2-7
v_gene: TRBV28
CDR3nt: TGTGCCAGCAGGTCCTCCGGGACAGCGAGCTCCTACGAGCAGTACTTC
CDR3aa: CASRSSGTASSYEQYF

abundance: .
d_gene: .
j_gene: TRBJ1-6
v_gene: TRBV7-3
CDR3nt: TGTGCCAGCAGCTTAGAAGCAGGGCACAATTCACCCCTCCACTTT
CDR3aa: CASSLEAGHNSPLHF

abundance: .
d_gene: TRBD2
j_gene: TRBJ2-2
v_gene: TRBV7-2
CDR3nt: TGTGCCAGCAGCTTAGTGTCTAGCGGGGACACCGGGGAGCTGTTTTTT
CDR3aa: CASSLVSSGDTGELFF

abundance: .
d_gene: TRBD1
j_gene: TRBJ2-1
v_gene: TRBV15
CDR3nt: TGTGCCACCAGCGCTAAAGGGGGCGCCTACAATGAGCAGTTCTTC
CDR3aa: CATSAKGGAYNEQFF

abundance: .
d_gene: .
j_gene: TRBJ1-1
v_gene: TRBV29-1
CDR3nt: TGCAGCGTTGTGCGTTACTCGACGGGATACACTGAAGCTTTCTTT
CDR3aa: CSVVRYSTGYTEAFF

abundance: .
d_gene: .
j_gene: TRBJ2-1
v_gene: TRBV24-1
CDR3nt: TGTGCCACGTCGGAGGGTGCCTACAATGAGCAGTTCTTC
CDR3aa: CATSEGAYNEQFF

abundance: once
d_gene: .
j_gene: TRBJ2-7
v_gene: TRBV5-1
CDR3nt: TGCGCCAGCAGCCGGGGGACTGAAACCTACGAGCAGTACTTC
CDR3aa: CASSRGTETYEQYF

abundance: .
d_gene: TRBD2
j_gene: TRBJ2-3
v_gene: TRBV24-1
CDR3nt: TGTGCCACCAGTGGTCCTATAGCGGGGGGCCCCGATACGCAGTATTTT
CDR3aa: CATSGPIAGGPDTQYF

abundance: .
d_gene: .
j_gene: TRBJ1-2
v_gene: TRBV7-2
CDR3nt: TGTGCCAGCAGCCCACAGGGTTATGGCTACACCTTC
CDR3aa: CASSPQGYGYTF

abundance: .
d_gene: TRBD1
j_gene: TRBJ2-3
v_gene: TRBV9
CDR3nt: TGTGCCAGCAGCGGGGACAGGGAATTTCGGTCAGATACGCAGTATTTT
CDR3aa: CASSGDREFRSDTQYF

abundance: .
d_gene: .
j_gene: TRBJ2-5
v_gene: TRBV10-3
CDR3nt: TGTGCCATCAGTGAGTCCTTAGCCGGGGAAGAGACCCAGTACTTC
CDR3aa: CAISESLAGEETQYF